This record covers a single TCR beta chain. Data came from immunoSEQ multiplex PCR; TCRdb stores just in-frame clones and leaves some out. The sample has some 140,000 clones; over 90% are singletons. This entry comes from a study of T cell responses to AZD1222 COVID-19 vaccine. Turning to the study itself: Pooling was applied to second doses at about 4 or about 12 weeks.

This CDR3 has 15 residues. The clonotype comes from an adult in good health. The rearrangement links TRBV21-1 to TRBJ2-5; the DNA was not compared with TRBD2, the D call given in the table. TRBV21-1 is a known pseudogene. Sample: peripheral blood, taken on day 0 of AZD1222 vaccination. The CDR3 loop is CASSRAGDFQETQYF. The CDR3 DNA reads as TGTGCCAGCAGCCGAGCGGGGGACTTCCAAGAGACCCAGTACTTC.